One TCR beta chain is described in this entry. Its specificity is unknown. This specimen comes from a study of OX40 agonist ivuxolimab in advanced cancers. Study-wide results and caveats: Among expanded peripheral T cells, antigen specificity went undetermined.

TCRdb's copy holds only in-frame clones and misses some; the assay was immunoSEQ multiplex PCR. The table lists some 100,000 clones, 75% to 90% of them singletons. The ends were cut back, 7 bases at V and 2 bases at J, with 20 bases in the middle. The CDR3 length is 16 residues. CDR1 is MNHNY, CDR2 SVGAGI, per germline (reference sequence). The source was CD4+ or CD8+ T cells sorted from blood, collected in a trial of the OX40 agonist ivuxolimab. The receptor's source is an adult with an advanced solid tumor such as melanoma, head and neck, liver or kidney cancer. The chain is built from TRBV6-6 and TRBJ1-2; TRBD1 might be the D (6 bases). The CDR3 is CASTSPRAGVNYGYTF. CDR3 DNA sequence: TGTGCCAGCACCTCTCCCAGGGCAGGGGTAAACTATGGCTACACCTTC.